This passage covers 25 T cell receptor beta chains from one sample sequenced in a study of T cell clonality in common variable immunodeficiency. Whole-study findings and limits: In common variable immunodeficiency, TCR beta chains reportedly carried fewer deletions and N-nucleotide insertions.

No antigen is known for these receptors. The method was immunoSEQ multiplex PCR; TCRdb's version includes in-frame clones alone and lacks a portion of them. The counts give around 17,000 clones, none of them seen only once; roughly 15% is held by the top ten. The specimen was peripheral blood mononuclear cells. Every receptor here comes from a human donor with common variable immunodeficiency.

Details on this clone: The CDR3 end falls 3 residues outside the read, so it is completed with the germline J gene. The chain uses TRBV19 and TRBJ2-5; tentative D call: TRBD1 (6 bases). The germline CDR1 and CDR2 sequences are LNHDA and SQIVND (reference sequence). Trimming removed 4 bases at V and 3 bases at J, with 12 bases between. The CDR3 contains 14 residues. The sequenced CDR3 bases are TGTGCCAGTAGTAATAACAGGGATGAAGAGACC. Its translation is CASSNNRDEET. The CDR3 as a whole reads CASSNNRDEETQYF.

This clone was observed a handful of times. The CDR3 extends 3 residues past the end of the read, so its final part is completed from the germline J gene. V usage is TRBV19 and J usage is TRBJ2-2; the D call may be TRBD1 or TRBD2 (6 bases each). Germline V CDR1 and CDR2: LNHDA, SQIVND (reference sequence). The length of the CDR3 is 14 residues. The ends were cut back, 6 bases at V and 5 bases at J, with 13 bases in the middle. This chain's CDR3 is CASRRDTRTGELFF. The part of the CDR3 DNA that was read is TGTGCCAGTAGGCGGGACACTCGTACCGGGGAG.

Many counts were recorded for this clone. The read halts 3 residues ahead of the CDR3 end, with the missing end drawn from the germline J gene. This rearrangement joins TRBV12-3 or TRBV12-4 to TRBJ1-2; 8 bases are a match to TRBD1. V lost 5 bases to trimming and J lost 4 bases; unmatched junction nucleotides: 9. This CDR3 has 15 residues. The CDR3: CASSISGGEFYGYTF. The CDR3 DNA, read in part, is TGTGCCAGCAGTATATCAGGGGGCGAATTCTATGGC.

This clone was detected many times. This CDR3 is CASSLQGNTEAFF. CDR3 DNA, as far as it was read: TGTGCCAGCAGCTTGCAGGGGAACACTGAA. The chain uses TRBV5-8 and TRBJ1-1; D is possibly TRBD1 (5 bases). The read terminates 3 residues ahead of where the CDR3 ends, so the germline J gene completes it. The V end was cut by 1 base, the J end by 1 base, with 5 bases between. Germline lookup yields CDR1 SGHTS and CDR2 YDEGEE. The CDR3 consists of 13 residues.

This chain's CDR3 is CSARKIGAEAFF. Partial CDR3 DNA: TGCAGTGCTAGAAAAATCGGGGCTGAA. V usage is TRBV20-1 and J usage is TRBJ1-1; D call uncertain. Read data end 3 residues before the CDR3 end; the end is taken from the germline J gene. CDR1 DFQATT and CDR2 SNEGSKA come from the germline V gene (reference sequence). This CDR3 is 12 amino acids long. Trimming removed 2 bases at V and 6 bases at J, with 10 bases between.

This clone has a handful of counts. The read finishes 3 residues shy of the CDR3 end, and the germline J gene is used to complete it. V usage is TRBV2 and J usage is TRBJ1-2; 7 bases line up with TRBD1. Germline V gene data show CDR1 as SNHLY and CDR2 as FYNNEI. CDR3 length equals 14 residues. Germline trimming cut 5 bases from V and 3 bases from J; bases unmatched to any gene: 6. The CDR3 here is CASSLGQGDYGYTF. CDR3 DNA, as far as it was read: TGTGCCAGCAGTCTTGGGCAGGGGGACTATGGC. The full variable domain, rest sourced from reference TRBV2 and TRBJ1-2, is EPEVTQTPSHQVTQMGQEVILRCVPISNHLYFYWYRQILGQKVEFLVSFYNNEISEKSEIFDDQFSVERPDGSNFTLKIRSTKLEDSAMYFCASSLGQGDYGYTFGSGTRLTVV.

This clone has ten or more counts. With the read ending 3 residues before the CDR3 end, the germline J gene is used to fill in that end. The chain uses TRBV7-9 and TRBJ2-5, with TRBD1 matching over 9 bases. Germline lookup yields CDR1 SEHNR and CDR2 FQNEAQ (reference sequence). The CDR3 runs to 13 residues. With V trimmed by 6 bases and J by 6 bases, 5 bases remained unmatched. The CDR3: CASRPGTGQTQYF. The sequenced CDR3 bases are TGTGCCAGCAGACCCGGGACAGGGCAGACC.

This clone was counted only a few times. From the germline J gene comes the end of the CDR3, since the read stops 3 residues before it. The chain uses TRBV19 and TRBJ2-2, with TRBD2 matching over 9 bases. Germline loops: CDR1 LNHDA, CDR2 SQIVND (reference sequence). V shed 7 bases, J shed 7 bases, and the junction held 7 bases outside the gene matches. The CDR3 has 14 amino acids. The sequenced CDR3 bases are TGTGCCAGTAAGACTAGCGGTGTTAACGGGGAG. Its protein product is CASKTSGVNGE. The CDR3 in full is CASKTSGVNGELFF.

This clone was observed many times. Coverage ceases 3 residues before the CDR3 finishes, and the germline J gene fills in the end. The gene calls are TRBV20-1 and TRBJ2-1; possibly TRBD2 for D (6 bases). Trimming took 2 bases from V and 8 from J, leaving 13 bases between them. The germline CDR1 and CDR2 sequences are DFQATT and SNEGSKA (reference sequence). CDR3 length: 13 amino acids. The sequenced part of the CDR3 DNA is TGCAGTGCTAGAAACAGGTTAGCGGATGAG. Translating it yields CSARNRLADE. The whole CDR3 sequence is CSARNRLADEQFF.

Regarding this clone: The observed sequence ends 3 residues before the CDR3 terminus, with the missing tail filled in from the germline J gene. The rearrangement uses TRBV20-1 and TRBJ2-3, with TRBD2 matching over 11 bases. Looked up from germline, CDR1 is DFQATT and CDR2 is SNEGSKA (reference sequence). The junction had 3 bases not matched to a gene; V was cut back by 4 bases and J by 3 bases. This CDR3 spans 14 amino acids. CDR3 bases read: TGCAGTGCTATAGCGGGGGGGCGAACAGATACG. This sequence encodes CSAIAGGRTDT. The entire CDR3 sequence reads CSAIAGGRTDTQYF.

This clone is labeled medium-sized. The CDR3 extends 3 residues past the end of the read, so its final part is completed from the germline J gene. This chain connects TRBV14 to TRBJ2-2, with 9 bases identical to TRBD2. V dropped 7 bases and J dropped 0; count of bases not matched to a gene: 18. CDR3 length: 20 residues. Germline V gene data show CDR1 as SGHDN and CDR2 as FVKESK. Partial CDR3 DNA: TGTGCCAGCACCCCAATTGGAATGGCTAGCGGGGTCGCGAACACCGGGGAG. This gives the protein CASTPIGMASGVANTGE. The full CDR3 protein reads CASTPIGMASGVANTGELFF.

This clone was seen many times. The CDR3 extends 3 residues past the end of the read, so its final part is completed from the germline J gene. This rearrangement joins TRBV5-6 to TRBJ2-7, with D possibly TRBD1 on 6 matching bases. Germline V gene lookup returns CDR1 SGHDT and CDR2 YYEEEE. With 1 base removed from V and 6 bases from J, the gap between germline ends came to 14 bases. CDR3 length: 14 amino acids. The part of the CDR3 DNA that was read is TGTGCCAGCAGCTTGTGGCTCTTAGGGGGCGAG. Translated: CASSLWLLGGE. The full CDR3 is CASSLWLLGGEQYF.

This clone occurred many times. Sequencing ends 3 residues short of the CDR3 end; the germline J gene provides the rest. The chain combines TRBV5-6 with TRBJ1-4; D remains unclear. Germline loops: CDR1 SGHDT, CDR2 YYEEEE. The CDR3 is 12 amino acids. The CDR3 region is CASSLFIGKLFF. The part of the CDR3 DNA that was read is TGTGCCAGCAGCTTGTTTATCGGGAAA.

By share, this clone counts as medium-sized. The CDR3 extends 3 residues past the end of the read, so its final part is completed from the germline J gene. The gene calls are TRBV9 and TRBJ1-6; weak D call: TRBD1 (5 bases). In germline, CDR1 is SGDLS, CDR2 YYNGEE. Trimming pared 3 bases from V and 6 bases from J, leaving 13 bases between. This CDR3 spans 15 amino acids. The CDR3: CASSGGADINSPLHF. CDR3 DNA (partial): TGTGCCAGCAGCGGAGGGGCGGATATTAATTCACCC.

With regard to this clone: The CDR3 end is not reached by the read, which stops 3 residues before it; the germline J gene fills it in. This chain joins TRBV7-2 and TRBJ1-4; 7 bases agree with TRBD1. Germline loops: CDR1 SGHTA, CDR2 FQGNSA. The CDR3 extends over 15 amino acids. V gave up 3 bases and J gave up 10 bases; unmatched junction bases: 11. The covered CDR3 bases are TGTGCCAGCAGCTTCCTGACAGGGTCGAGAGGAAAA. The encoded protein is CASSFLTGSRGK. The whole CDR3 sequence reads CASSFLTGSRGKLFF.

This clone was seen a few times. The missing CDR3 end, 3 residues past where the read stops, is filled in from the germline J gene. This chain connects TRBV18 to TRBJ2-5, with 7 bases identical to TRBD1. Germline CDR1 is KGHSH and CDR2 is LQKENI. The CDR3 contains 14 residues. V lost 6 bases, J lost 3 bases, and 7 bases stayed unmatched. The CDR3 spells CASSWTGLKETQYF. Incomplete CDR3 DNA: TGTGCCAGCTCCTGGACAGGATTAAAAGAGACC.

Regarding this clone: The read terminates 3 residues before the CDR3 end, so the remaining end is supplied by the germline J gene. The genes are TRBV20-1 and TRBJ2-5; possible D gene TRBD2, 5 bases. CDR3 length equals 14 residues. Looked up from germline, CDR1 is DFQATT and CDR2 is SNEGSKA (reference sequence). The V gene lost 0 bases and the J gene lost 5 bases, with 13 bases spanning the gap. CDR3 sequence: CSARDGRVDETQYF. The DNA read from the CDR3 is TGCAGTGCTAGAGATGGGCGGGTTGACGAGACC.

This clone showed up many times. The read ends 3 residues before the CDR3 terminus; that terminus is restored from the germline J gene. The chain recombines TRBV19 with TRBJ1-2; 7 bases align to TRBD1. The CDR3 sequence is 14 residues long. The germline CDR1 and CDR2 sequences are LNHDA and SQIVND (reference sequence). CDR3 amino acids: CASSTRDRSMGYTF. The CDR3 bases that were read are TGTGCCAGTAGTACTCGGGACAGATCTATGGGC.

The DNA read from the CDR3 is TGTGCCAGCTCACCCTCGGCGGGGGTTCGGGATACG. Translated: CASSPSAGVRDT. The entire CDR3 protein is CASSPSAGVRDTQYF. The genes are TRBV18 and TRBJ2-3, with 7 positions matching TRBD2. Read data end 3 residues before the CDR3 end; the end is taken from the germline J gene. Germline V gene data show CDR1 as KGHSH and CDR2 as LQKENI. The CDR3 covers 15 residues. Trimming took 3 bases from V and 6 from J; bases not matched to a gene: 9.

To note about this clone: Sequencing ends 3 residues short of the CDR3 end; the germline J gene provides the rest. The chain has TRBV19 and TRBJ2-6, with TRBD1 matching 8 bases. The CDR3 is 16 residues long. CDR1 and CDR2 (germline): LNHDA, SQIVND (reference sequence). V shed 6 bases and J 1 base; nucleotides not matched to a gene: 5. CDR3 loop: CASSRGTGSGANVLTF. Partial CDR3 DNA: TGTGCCAGTAGCCGTGGGACAGGATCTGGGGCCAACGTC. Looking up the rest from reference TRBV19 and TRBJ2-6 gives the full variable domain: DGGITQSPKYLFRKEGQNVTLSCEQNLNHDAMYWYRQDPGQGLRLIYYSQIVNDFQKGDIAEGYSVSREKKESFPLTVTSAQKNPTAFYLCASSRGTGSGANVLTFGAGSRLTVL.

CDR3 region: CASSVGQRVYNSPLHF. The covered CDR3 bases are TGTGCCAGCAGTGTGGGACAGAGAGTTTATAATTCACCC. The chain is built from TRBV6-1 and TRBJ1-6, with 7 bases that match TRBD1. The observed sequence ends 3 residues before the CDR3 terminus, with the missing tail filled in from the germline J gene. The junction had 7 bases not matched to a gene; V was cut back by 4 bases and J by 4 bases. The CDR3 is made up of 16 amino acids. The germline V gene has CDR1 MNHNS and CDR2 SASEGT.

In the case of this clone: Coverage ceases 3 residues before the CDR3 finishes, and the germline J gene fills in the end. This rearrangement joins TRBV7-9 to TRBJ1-6, with 7 positions matching TRBD1. The length of the CDR3 is 12 residues. The trim removed 8 bases at V and 9 bases at J, leaving 4 bases unmatched. CDR1 and CDR2 (germline): SEHNR, FQNEAQ (reference sequence). CDR3 DNA, as far as it was read: TGTGCCAGCGAGGGGGCCGGTTCACCC. It codes for CASEGAGSP. The full-length CDR3 reads as CASEGAGSPLHF.

Details on this clone: The read finishes 3 residues shy of the CDR3 end, and the germline J gene is used to complete it. The V gene is TRBV25-1, the J gene TRBJ2-5; D is uncertain. V was cut by 6 bases and J by 0 bases, with 5 bases left in between. Germline loops: CDR1 MGHDK, CDR2 SYGVNS. CDR3 length equals 12 residues. The sequenced CDR3 bases are TGTGCCAGCAGCCGTGACCAAGAGACC. Protein product: CASSRDQET. The whole CDR3 sequence is CASSRDQETQYF. Looking up the rest from reference TRBV25-1 and TRBJ2-5 gives the full variable domain: EADIYQTPRYLVIGTGKKITLECSQTMGHDKMYWYQQDPGMELHLIHYSYGVNSTEKGDLSSESTVSRIRTEHFPLTLESARPSHTSQYLCASSRDQETQYFGPGTRLLVL.

This clone was seen a few times. The sequenced fragment ends 3 residues before the CDR3 boundary, so the rest is inferred from the germline J gene. This chain uses TRBV19 with TRBJ2-6, with TRBD1 matching 9 bases. The V and J ends lost 8 bases and 0 bases, in that order; junction bases with no gene match: 8. This CDR3 contains 17 residues. Germline V gene data show CDR1 as LNHDA and CDR2 as SQIVND (reference sequence). The CDR3 sequence: CASGTGTFLSGANVLTF. The sequenced CDR3 bases are TGTGCCAGTGGGACAGGGACCTTTCTCTCTGGGGCCAACGTC.

By frequency in the sample, this clone is medium-sized. The read ends 3 residues before the CDR3 terminus; that terminus is restored from the germline J gene. The chain is built from TRBV20-1 and TRBJ2-4, with D perhaps given as TRBD1 or TRBD2 (6 bases each). Trimming stripped 5 bases from V and 7 bases from J, with 12 bases between. The CDR3 covers 12 residues. Germline CDR1 DFQATT, CDR2 SNEGSKA (reference sequence). The CDR3 reads CSAYTGRNIQYF. CDR3 bases read: TGCAGTGCTTACACAGGGAGGAACATT.